This T cell receptor beta chain is from a study of regulatory T cells in long-lasting Graves disease. Germline trimming cut 5 bases from V and 7 bases from J; bases unmatched to any gene: 9. CDR3 size: 15 residues. CDR1 is MNHNS, CDR2 SASEGT, per germline. This clonotype was seen only a few times. Arm-PCR of CDR3 regions and iRepertoire HTBI primers were the basis on which TCR beta libraries were built. TCRdb redid the calling of the multiplex PCR reads with MiXCR, one entry per CDR3 protein. The profile shows about 620,000 distinct CDR3 sequences, 16% of them singletons. Sample time point: newly diagnosed GD, antithyroid drugs for less than 3 months. PBMC-extracted RNA yielded the TCR library. This sample was also put to use in a study of T cells in Graves' hyperthyroidism and ophthalmopathy. That investigation notes: Blood also showed most of the thyroid clonotypes that were expanded above 0.001.

The receptor was isolated from a woman aged 30 to 39 with Graves disease. Source: peripheral blood mononuclear cells (PBMCs), taken at new diagnosis, from a patient treated with antithyroid drugs. The V and J genes are TRBV6-1 and TRBJ1-4; TRBD1 matches 8 bases. This CDR3 reads CASSTPGQASEKLFF. The CDR3 DNA reads as TGTGCCAGCAGTACACCGGGACAGGCCTCTGAAAAACTGTTTTTT.